The 10 T cell receptor beta chains listed next were all sequenced from one sample in a study of blood T cell repertoires in COVID-19. TCRdb keeps only in-frame clones here, not all; method: immunoSEQ multiplex PCR. This sample has about 240,000 clones, with 80% to 90% found just once. The sequenced sample was peripheral blood. The origin of the receptors is a man between 50 and 59 years old with acute or convalescent COVID-19.

The chain's CDR3 is CASSRLKEQYF. The CDR3 region has the DNA TGTGCCAGCAGTCGTCTTAAAGAGCAGTACTTC. The V gene is TRBV25-1, the J gene TRBJ2-7; D is undetermined. This CDR3 has 11 residues. V dropped 5 bases and J dropped 7 bases, with 9 bases sitting between them. Per germline, CDR1 MGHDK and CDR2 SYGVNS.

The chain couples TRBV3-1 (or the pseudogene TRBV3-2) to TRBJ1-2, with 8 bases matching TRBD1. With V trimmed by 4 bases and J by 2 bases, 3 bases remained unmatched. The CDR3 sequence is 14 residues long. Per germline, CDR1 LGHDT and CDR2 YNNKEL (reference sequence). The CDR3 nucleotides read TGTGCCAGCAGCCTCGCAGGGGGCAACTATGGCTACACCTTC. Translated: CASSLAGGNYGYTF.

The CDR3 loop reads CASSHARGPYNEQFF. The CDR3 bases are TGTGCCAGCAGCCATGCGCGGGGCCCTTACAATGAGCAGTTCTTC. V gene TRBV5-5 combines with J gene TRBJ2-1; D is perhaps TRBD2 (6 bases). In germline, CDR1 is SGHKS, CDR2 YYEKEE (reference sequence). CDR3 size: 15 residues. Between the trimmed V and J ends, which lost 4 bases and 4 bases, there was a span of 15 bases.

Details on this clone: The CDR3 does not close with the conserved phenylalanine or tryptophan, likely indicating a read error. The DNA is omitted, as the CDR3 cannot be located on it reliably, and the CDR3 follows TCRdb's listing. The rearrangement joins TRBV18 to TRBJ1-2; no check of the table's D call, TRBD1, against the DNA was made. The CDR3 numbers 11 amino acids, ends counted. Germline CDR1 and CDR2: KGHSH and LQKENI. The CDR3 protein is CASSLTPPLYV.

This chain uses TRBV10-2 with TRBJ2-1, with 8 nucleotides matching TRBD1. The CDR3 is 16 residues long. Trimming at V came to 6 bases and at J to 8 bases, leaving 15 bases not matched to a gene. Germline V CDR1 and CDR2: WSHSY, SAAADI. The CDR3 loop reads CASSPGRQGIWDEQFF. In DNA, the CDR3 is TGCGCCAGCAGCCCAGGAAGACAGGGGATTTGGGATGAGCAGTTCTTC.

Details on this clone: The same CDR3 also results from other DNA sequences found in this sample. This chain uses TRBV2 with TRBJ1-5; D remains ambiguous. The CDR3 length is 14 residues. Germline V gene sequence: CDR1 SNHLY, CDR2 FYNNEI. Trimming removed 3 bases at V and 0 bases at J, with 6 bases between. CDR3 sequence: CASSDVYSNQPQHF. The CDR3 nucleotides read TGTGCCAGCAGTGACGTTTATAGCAATCAGCCCCAGCATTTT. Together with reference TRBV2 and TRBJ1-5, the CDR3 gives the full variable domain: EPEVTQTPSHQVTQMGQEVILRCVPISNHLYFYWYRQILGQKVEFLVSFYNNEISEKSEIFDDQFSVERPDGSNFTLKIRSTKLEDSAMYFCASSDVYSNQPQHFGDGTRLSIL.

Concerning this clone itself: Other DNA sequences in the sample encode the same CDR3. This chain uses TRBV5-1 with TRBJ1-5; 11 positions agree with TRBD1. The CDR3 spans 14 residues. Trimming removed 3 bases from V and 5 bases from J; junction bases left unmatched: 1. Germline V CDR1 and CDR2: SGHRS, YFSETQ. The CDR3 loop reads CASSWGQGDQPQHF. The CDR3 region has the DNA TGCGCCAGCAGCTGGGGACAGGGGGATCAGCCCCAGCATTTT.

This chain links TRBV18 with TRBJ1-2; tentatively, D is TRBD1 (6 bases). The CDR3 is made up of 14 amino acids. Per the germline V gene, CDR1 is KGHSH and CDR2 is LQKENI. V lost 5 bases and J 4 bases, leaving 14 bases between the germline ends. CDR3 protein: CASSTDRKGYGYTF. In DNA, the CDR3 is TGTGCCAGCTCAACCGACAGGAAGGGCTATGGCTACACCTTC.

This clone was seen a few times. The chain uses TRBV7-5 and TRBJ1-5; TRBD1 reflects the table's D call only, with no check against the DNA. TRBV7-5 is annotated as a pseudogene. This CDR3 comprises 14 residues. CDR3 protein: CARQGGEGNQPQHF. In DNA, the CDR3 is TGTGCCAGACAAGGGGGAGAGGGCAATCAGCCCCAGCATTTT.

The chain recombines TRBV2 with TRBJ1-2, with unresolved D. The CDR3 is 12 amino acids. CDR1 is SNHLY, CDR2 FYNNEI, per germline. Written as DNA, the CDR3 is TGTTCTGAGGGAGTTCCCATCTATGGCTACACCTTC. This gives the protein CSEGVPIYGYTF. The whole variable domain, filled in from reference TRBV2 and TRBJ1-2, reads EPEVTQTPSHQVTQMGQEVILRCVPISNHLYFYWYRQILGQKVEFLVSFYNNEISEKSEIFDDQFSVERPDGSNFTLKIRSTKLEDSAMYFCSEGVPIYGYTFGSGTRLTVV.